The source of this T cell receptor (beta chain) is a study of CD8 T cells in ankylosing spondylitis. Regarding the study as a whole: A subset of motif variants has previously been described in the synovial fluid and blood of reactive arthritis. Apparently characteristic of ankylosing spondylitis blood was a TCR beta motif (about 8 highly homologous variants).

TCRdb recomputed calls from the 5' RACE reads with MiXCR, one row per CDR3 protein. The repertoire holds some 140,000 distinct CDR3 sequences, with 8% to 9% as singletons. As regards this clonotype: Its antigen is not known.

Trimming took 2 bases from V and 4 from J; bases not matched to a gene: 6. Germline-derived CDR1 and CDR2 are SQVTM and ANQGSEA. The CDR3 covers 14 residues. Material for sequencing was synovial fluid, either unsorted or a sorted T cell fraction (not recorded which). The TCR comes from a male donor with ankylosing spondylitis. The rearrangement uses TRBV29-1 and TRBJ2-5; 8 bases line up with TRBD2. CDR3: CSVENREGRETQYF. The CDR3 DNA is TGCAGCGTTGAAAACCGGGAGGGCCGAGAGACCCAGTACTTC.